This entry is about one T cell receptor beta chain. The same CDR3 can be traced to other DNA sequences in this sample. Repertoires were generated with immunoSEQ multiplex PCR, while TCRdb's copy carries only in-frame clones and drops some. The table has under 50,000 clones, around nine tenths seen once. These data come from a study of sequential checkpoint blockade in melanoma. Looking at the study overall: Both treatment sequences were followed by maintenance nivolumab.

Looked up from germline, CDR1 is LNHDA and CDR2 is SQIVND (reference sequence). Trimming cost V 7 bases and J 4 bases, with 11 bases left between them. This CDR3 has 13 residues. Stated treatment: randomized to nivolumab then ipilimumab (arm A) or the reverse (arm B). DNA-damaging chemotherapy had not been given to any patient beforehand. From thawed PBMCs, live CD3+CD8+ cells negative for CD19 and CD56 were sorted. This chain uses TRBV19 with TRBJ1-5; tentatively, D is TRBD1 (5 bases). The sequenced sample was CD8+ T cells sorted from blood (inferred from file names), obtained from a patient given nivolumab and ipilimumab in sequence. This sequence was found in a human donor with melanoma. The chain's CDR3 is CASTTGGNQPQHF. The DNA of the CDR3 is TGTGCCAGTACCACGGGGGGGAATCAGCCCCAGCATTTT. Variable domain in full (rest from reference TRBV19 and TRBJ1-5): DGGITQSPKYLFRKEGQNVTLSCEQNLNHDAMYWYRQDPGQGLRLIYYSQIVNDFQKGDIAEGYSVSREKKESFPLTVTSAQKNPTAFYLCASTTGGNQPQHFGDGTRLSIL.